The rows below give T cell receptor beta chains drawn from one sample of a study of T-cell reconstitution after alpha-beta-depleted transplantation in children. TCRdb reprocessed the PCR reads with MiXCR, giving one entry per CDR3 protein. The sample has 600,000 to 800,000 distinct CDR3 sequences; roughly 13% are singletons. The sample in question was PBMCs, obtained before TCRalphabeta/CD19-depleted stem cell transplant. The receptors originated from a girl aged 2 to 10 with congenital amegakaryocytic thrombocytopenia, due to receive a stem cell transplant. Each CDR3 is given with its conserved first and last residue. The D gene is left open where the match is weak. Clone size is given for some rows only: seen once, a few or many times, or a class if the clone is expanded.

len: 17; abundance: -; j_gene: TRBJ2-7; v_gene: TRBV5-1; d_gene: TRBD2; CDR3aa: CASSSLLSSGGSYEQYF; CDR3nt: TGCGCCAGCAGCTCCCTTTTGTCTAGCGGGGGCAGCTACGAGCAGTACTTC
len: 13; abundance: -; j_gene: TRBJ2-1; v_gene: TRBV29-1; d_gene: -; CDR3aa: CSVLTETSNEQFF; CDR3nt: TGCAGCGTTCTGACAGAGACCTCCAATGAGCAGTTCTTC
len: 12; abundance: many; j_gene: TRBJ1-5; v_gene: TRBV7-9; d_gene: -; CDR3aa: CASSLGALAQHF; CDR3nt: TGTGCCAGCAGCTTAGGTGCGTTGGCCCAGCATTTT
len: 18; abundance: many; j_gene: TRBJ1-4; v_gene: TRBV28; d_gene: -; CDR3aa: CASSLEVVTGATNEKLFF; CDR3nt: TGTGCCAGCAGTTTAGAAGTAGTTACGGGCGCAACTAATGAAAAACTGTTTTTT
len: 15; abundance: many; j_gene: TRBJ2-1; v_gene: TRBV20-1; d_gene: -; CDR3aa: CSARDLTVSYNEQFF; CDR3nt: TGCAGTGCTAGAGATTTAACGGTCTCCTACAATGAGCAGTTCTTC
len: 14; abundance: few; j_gene: TRBJ2-7; v_gene: TRBV20-1; d_gene: -; CDR3aa: CSAREGAGPYEQYF; CDR3nt: TGCAGTGCTAGGGAGGGGGCGGGGCCCTACGAGCAGTACTTC
len: 15; abundance: many; j_gene: TRBJ2-2; v_gene: TRBV7-8; d_gene: -; CDR3aa: CASSLGQINTGELFF; CDR3nt: TGTGCCAGCAGCTTAGGACAGATTAACACCGGGGAGCTGTTTTTT
len: 15; abundance: many; j_gene: TRBJ2-2; v_gene: TRBV24-1; d_gene: -; CDR3aa: CATSDPTPNTGELFF; CDR3nt: TGTGCCACCAGTGACCCGACCCCGAACACCGGGGAGCTGTTTTTT
len: 14; abundance: -; j_gene: TRBJ2-1; v_gene: TRBV6-1; d_gene: TRBD2; CDR3aa: CASFGTSGTNEQFF; CDR3nt: TGTGCCAGCTTTGGGACTAGCGGGACCAATGAGCAGTTCTTC
len: 12; abundance: few; j_gene: TRBJ2-7; v_gene: TRBV7-2; d_gene: -; CDR3aa: CASSVYMGEQYF; CDR3nt: TGTGCCAGCAGCGTGTACATGGGCGAGCAGTACTTC
len: 17; abundance: many; j_gene: TRBJ2-1; v_gene: TRBV5-1; d_gene: -; CDR3aa: CASSLATGRVSYNEQFF; CDR3nt: TGCGCCAGCAGCTTGGCGACAGGGAGGGTATCCTACAATGAGCAGTTCTTC
len: 14; abundance: many; j_gene: TRBJ2-5; v_gene: TRBV24-1; d_gene: TRBD1; CDR3aa: CATRMTGGEETQYF; CDR3nt: TGTGCCACCAGGATGACAGGGGGCGAAGAGACCCAGTACTTC
len: 14; abundance: -; j_gene: TRBJ2-1; v_gene: TRBV5-1; d_gene: -; CDR3aa: CASSRGSGSNEQFF; CDR3nt: TGCGCCAGCAGCCGGGGATCCGGCTCCAATGAGCAGTTCTTC
len: 16; abundance: few; j_gene: TRBJ2-1; v_gene: TRBV20-1; d_gene: TRBD2; CDR3aa: CSARTKPGLVSHEQFF; CDR3nt: TGCAGTGCTAGAACTAAACCGGGACTAGTGTCCCATGAGCAGTTCTTC
len: 14; abundance: -; j_gene: TRBJ2-5; v_gene: TRBV6-5; d_gene: -; CDR3aa: CASSYETGDETQYF; CDR3nt: TGTGCCAGCAGTTATGAAACGGGAGACGAGACCCAGTACTTC
len: 16; abundance: few; j_gene: TRBJ2-1; v_gene: TRBV20-1; d_gene: TRBD2; CDR3aa: CSARDPTSGSPNEQFF; CDR3nt: TGCAGTGCTAGAGATCCGACTAGCGGGAGCCCCAATGAGCAGTTCTTC
len: 15; abundance: few; j_gene: TRBJ2-3; v_gene: TRBV10-2; d_gene: -; CDR3aa: CASRGPGQYPDTQYF; CDR3nt: TGCGCCAGCAGAGGACCCGGACAGTACCCAGATACGCAGTATTTT
len: 12; abundance: many; j_gene: TRBJ2-7; v_gene: TRBV11-2; d_gene: -; CDR3aa: CASSTRPYEQYF; CDR3nt: TGTGCCAGCAGTACCCGACCCTACGAGCAGTACTTC
len: 18; abundance: -; j_gene: TRBJ2-1; v_gene: TRBV3-1; d_gene: -; CDR3aa: CAICTLGPSASSYNEQFF; CDR3nt: TGTGCCATCTGTACTCTCGGCCCTAGCGCAAGCTCCTACAATGAGCAGTTCTTC
len: 15; abundance: few; j_gene: TRBJ2-5; v_gene: TRBV5-4; d_gene: TRBD2; CDR3aa: CASSLIAGGKETQYF; CDR3nt: TGTGCCAGCAGCTTAATAGCGGGAGGGAAAGAGACCCAGTACTTC
len: 15; abundance: -; j_gene: TRBJ1-1; v_gene: TRBV20-1; d_gene: TRBD1; CDR3aa: CSARVLDRGRTEAFF; CDR3nt: TGCAGTGCTAGAGTTCTGGACAGGGGGAGGACTGAAGCTTTCTTT
len: 15; abundance: many; j_gene: TRBJ2-7; v_gene: TRBV20-1; d_gene: -; CDR3aa: CSAPASTTGSYEQYF; CDR3nt: TGCAGTGCGCCAGCTTCGACTACAGGCTCCTACGAGCAGTACTTC
len: 15; abundance: many; j_gene: TRBJ1-5; v_gene: TRBV6-1; d_gene: TRBD1; CDR3aa: CASSEGQPISQPQHF; CDR3nt: TGTGCCAGCAGTGAGGGACAGCCCATCAGTCAGCCCCAGCATTTT
len: 12; abundance: many; j_gene: TRBJ1-2; v_gene: TRBV7-2; d_gene: -; CDR3aa: CASSPSHTQYTF; CDR3nt: TGTGCCAGCAGCCCTTCACATACCCAGTACACCTTC
len: 14; abundance: -; j_gene: TRBJ2-7; v_gene: TRBV7-9; d_gene: -; CDR3aa: CASSITGNLYEQYF; CDR3nt: TGTGCCAGCAGCATCACAGGGAATCTATACGAGCAGTACTTC
len: 13; abundance: many; j_gene: TRBJ2-7; v_gene: TRBV5-1; d_gene: -; CDR3aa: CASSFWGSYEQYF; CDR3nt: TGCGCCAGCAGCTTCTGGGGTTCCTACGAGCAGTACTTC
len: 13; abundance: many; j_gene: TRBJ2-3; v_gene: TRBV18; d_gene: -; CDR3aa: CASSPLPKDTQYF; CDR3nt: TGTGCCAGCTCACCACTCCCCAAAGATACGCAGTATTTT
len: 16; abundance: many; j_gene: TRBJ2-7; v_gene: TRBV12-3/TRBV12-4; d_gene: TRBD1; CDR3aa: CASSARTGGGYYEQYF; CDR3nt: TGTGCCAGCAGCGCAAGAACAGGGGGCGGTTACTACGAGCAGTACTTC
len: 14; abundance: many; j_gene: TRBJ2-3; v_gene: TRBV7-9; d_gene: -; CDR3aa: CASSLAVLTDTQYF; CDR3nt: TGTGCCAGCAGCTTAGCCGTCCTCACAGATACGCAGTATTTT
len: 14; abundance: -; j_gene: TRBJ2-2; v_gene: TRBV12-3/TRBV12-4; d_gene: -; CDR3aa: CASETQGYTGELFF; CDR3nt: TGTGCCAGCGAGACTCAGGGGTACACCGGGGAGCTGTTTTTT
len: 17; abundance: -; j_gene: TRBJ2-3; v_gene: TRBV5-1; d_gene: TRBD1; CDR3aa: CASSESFGQGFADTQYF; CDR3nt: TGCGCCAGCAGCGAGTCGTTCGGACAGGGCTTTGCAGATACGCAGTATTTT
len: 13; abundance: many; j_gene: TRBJ2-3; v_gene: TRBV29-1; d_gene: -; CDR3aa: CSVTTQMADTQYF; CDR3nt: TGCAGCGTCACGACCCAGATGGCAGATACGCAGTATTTT
len: 14; abundance: -; j_gene: TRBJ2-5; v_gene: TRBV5-5; d_gene: -; CDR3aa: CASSPLRGQETQYF; CDR3nt: TGTGCCAGCAGCCCCCTCCGGGGCCAAGAGACCCAGTACTTC
len: 15; abundance: many; j_gene: TRBJ2-3; v_gene: TRBV6-5; d_gene: -; CDR3aa: CASSYKRASTDTQYF; CDR3nt: TGTGCCAGCAGTTACAAGCGGGCTAGCACAGATACGCAGTATTTT
len: 15; abundance: many; j_gene: TRBJ2-1; v_gene: TRBV29-1; d_gene: TRBD2; CDR3aa: CSVLGSGSSYNEQFF; CDR3nt: TGCAGCGTTCTGGGGAGCGGGAGCTCCTACAATGAGCAGTTCTTC
len: 14; abundance: -; j_gene: TRBJ2-7; v_gene: TRBV12-3/TRBV12-4; d_gene: TRBD1; CDR3aa: CASSLGTGAHEQYF; CDR3nt: TGTGCCAGCAGTTTAGGAACAGGGGCCCACGAGCAGTACTTC
len: 15; abundance: many; j_gene: TRBJ2-1; v_gene: TRBV6-5; d_gene: -; CDR3aa: CASSSLKSSYNEQFF; CDR3nt: TGTGCCAGCAGTTCCCTAAAGAGCTCCTACAATGAGCAGTTCTTC
len: 14; abundance: few; j_gene: TRBJ2-5; v_gene: TRBV15; d_gene: -; CDR3aa: CATSRVPGYETQYF; CDR3nt: TGTGCCACCAGCAGAGTACCAGGTTATGAGACCCAGTACTTC
len: 15; abundance: -; j_gene: TRBJ1-4; v_gene: TRBV27; d_gene: TRBD1; CDR3aa: CASRKAGTGNEKLFF; CDR3nt: TGTGCCAGCAGAAAAGCGGGGACAGGGAATGAAAAACTGTTTTTT
len: 13; abundance: many; j_gene: TRBJ1-1; v_gene: TRBV20-1; d_gene: -; CDR3aa: CSAPSGGNTEAFF; CDR3nt: TGCAGTGCCCCATCCGGAGGGAACACTGAAGCTTTCTTT
len: 14; abundance: many; j_gene: TRBJ2-4; v_gene: TRBV27; d_gene: -; CDR3aa: CASSSRPAKNIQYF; CDR3nt: TGTGCCAGCAGCTCCCGGCCAGCCAAAAACATTCAGTACTTC
len: 21; abundance: few; j_gene: TRBJ2-6; v_gene: TRBV5-1; d_gene: TRBD1; CDR3aa: CASSSASFTGQLFSGANVLTF; CDR3nt: TGCGCCAGCAGCTCAGCTTCTTTTACGGGACAGCTCTTCTCGGGGGCCAACGTCCTGACTTTC